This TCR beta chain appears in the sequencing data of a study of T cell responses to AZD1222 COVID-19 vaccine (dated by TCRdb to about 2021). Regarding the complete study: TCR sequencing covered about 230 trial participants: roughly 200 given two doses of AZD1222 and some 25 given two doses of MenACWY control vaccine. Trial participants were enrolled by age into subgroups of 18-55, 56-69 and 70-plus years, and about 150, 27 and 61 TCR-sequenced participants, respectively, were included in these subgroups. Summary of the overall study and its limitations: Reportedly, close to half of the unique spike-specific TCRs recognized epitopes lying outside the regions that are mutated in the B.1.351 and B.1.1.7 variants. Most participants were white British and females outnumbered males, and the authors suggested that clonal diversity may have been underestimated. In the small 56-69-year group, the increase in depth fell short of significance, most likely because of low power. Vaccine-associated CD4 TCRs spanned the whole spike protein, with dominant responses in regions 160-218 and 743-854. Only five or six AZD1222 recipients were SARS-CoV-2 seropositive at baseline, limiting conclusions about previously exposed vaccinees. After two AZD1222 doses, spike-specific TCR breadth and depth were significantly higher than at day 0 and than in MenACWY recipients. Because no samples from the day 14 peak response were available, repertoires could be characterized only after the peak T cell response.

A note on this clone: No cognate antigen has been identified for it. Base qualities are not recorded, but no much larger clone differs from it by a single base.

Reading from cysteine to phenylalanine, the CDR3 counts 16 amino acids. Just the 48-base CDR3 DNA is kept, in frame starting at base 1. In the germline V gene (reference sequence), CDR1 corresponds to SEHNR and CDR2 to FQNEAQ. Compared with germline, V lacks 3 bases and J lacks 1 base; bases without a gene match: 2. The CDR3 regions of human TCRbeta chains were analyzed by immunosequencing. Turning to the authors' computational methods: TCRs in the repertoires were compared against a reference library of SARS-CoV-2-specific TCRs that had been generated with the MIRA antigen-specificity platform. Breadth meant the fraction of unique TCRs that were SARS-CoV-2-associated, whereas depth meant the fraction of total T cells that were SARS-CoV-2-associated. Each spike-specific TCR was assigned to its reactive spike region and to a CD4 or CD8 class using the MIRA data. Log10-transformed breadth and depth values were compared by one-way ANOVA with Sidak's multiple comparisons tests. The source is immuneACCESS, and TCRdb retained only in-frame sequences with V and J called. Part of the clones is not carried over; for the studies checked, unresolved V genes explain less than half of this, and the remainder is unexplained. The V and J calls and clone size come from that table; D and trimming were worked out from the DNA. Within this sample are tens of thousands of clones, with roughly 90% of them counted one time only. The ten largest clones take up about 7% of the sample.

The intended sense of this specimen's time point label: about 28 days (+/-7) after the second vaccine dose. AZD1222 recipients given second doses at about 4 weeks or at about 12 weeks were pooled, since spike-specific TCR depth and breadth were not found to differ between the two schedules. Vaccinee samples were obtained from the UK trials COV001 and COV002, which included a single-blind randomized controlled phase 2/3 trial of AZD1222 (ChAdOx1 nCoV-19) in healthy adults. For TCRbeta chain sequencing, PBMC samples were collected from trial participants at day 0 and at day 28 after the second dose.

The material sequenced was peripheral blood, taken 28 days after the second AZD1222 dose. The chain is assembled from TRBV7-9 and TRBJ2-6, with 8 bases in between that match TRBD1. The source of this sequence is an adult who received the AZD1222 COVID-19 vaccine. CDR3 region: CASSFRQGSGANVLTF. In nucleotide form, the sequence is TGTGCCAGCAGCTTCCGACAGGGGTCTGGGGCCAACGTCCTGACTTTC.